The clone carrying this TCR beta chain was seen a handful of times. The antigen remains undetermined. A universal primer site was created by template switching, with the cDNA bearing unique molecular identifiers. Via MiXCR, TCRdb re-called the 5' RACE reads, giving one row per CDR3 protein. The table lists approximately 490,000 distinct CDR3 sequences, about a fifth of them singletons. The junction had 16 bases not matched to a gene; V was cut back by 4 bases and J by 7 bases. The CDR3 totals 17 residues. Germline V gene data show CDR1 as SGHRS and CDR2 as YFSETQ. The sample originates from a study of identical twins. Study-level findings and limits: Analyses of zero insertions could, in part, be confounded by invariant MAIT and iNKT cells.

The sample also formed part of further work on yellow fever vaccine responses in identical twins.

This TCR was recovered from a woman younger than 35 in good health. Material for sequencing was CD4+ T cells sorted from blood. The chain couples TRBV5-1 to TRBJ2-2; TRBD1 aligns across 7 bases. Here the CDR3 reads CASSPGTVPTLGGELFF. The CDR3, as DNA: TGCGCCAGCAGCCCGGGGACAGTCCCGACGTTGGGCGGGGAGCTGTTTTTT.